This is a list of T cell receptor beta chains from one sample in a study of blood T cell repertoires in COVID-19. The table came from immunoSEQ multiplex PCR; TCRdb's copy has only in-frame clones and leaves some out. The sample has just over 80,000 clones, about 76% seen once; the top ten hold around 43%. Sequencing used peripheral blood. These receptors came from a man of 80 years or more with acute or convalescent COVID-19. The CDR3 runs from the conserved cysteine through the conserved F or W. D genes are given only for firm matches. Clone size is stated in some rows and not others, as once, few, many or a class when expanded.

j_call,d_call,v_call,clone_size,cdr3_aa,cdr3_nt
TRBJ1-6,NA,TRBV28,NA,CASSSNSPLHF,TGTGCCAGCAGTTCAAATTCACCCCTCCACTTT
TRBJ2-1,NA,TRBV5-4,once,CASSPDRAYNEQFF,TGTGCCAGCAGCCCGGACAGAGCCTACAATGAGCAGTTCTTC
TRBJ2-7,TRBD1,TRBV28,NA,CASTLFVGTGGYEQYF,TGTGCCAGCACCCTCTTCGTCGGGACAGGGGGCTACGAGCAGTACTTC
TRBJ2-6,TRBD1,TRBV19,NA,CASSLGQGRSGANVLTF,TGTGCCAGTAGTCTAGGACAGGGCCGTTCTGGGGCCAACGTCCTGACTTTC
TRBJ1-2,NA,TRBV11-2,NA,CASSLDRGSVTF,TGTGCCAGCAGCTTGGATAGGGGCAGTGTCACCTTC
TRBJ1-6,NA,TRBV30,NA,CAWSRANSPLHF,TGTGCCTGGAGCAGGGCGAATTCACCCCTCCACTTT
TRBJ1-2,TRBD1,TRBV19,NA,CASMSRDRRGYTF,TGTGCCAGTATGTCTCGGGACAGGAGAGGCTACACCTTC
TRBJ2-1,TRBD1,TRBV28,NA,CASSSGTGWGLMRKFF,TGTGCCAGCAGTTCTGGGACAGGGTGGGGGTTGATGAGAAAGTTCTTC
TRBJ1-3,TRBD1,TRBV10-2,NA,CASSDRTGSGNTIYF,TGCGCCAGCAGTGATAGGACAGGCTCTGGAAACACCATATATTTT
TRBJ2-5,NA,TRBV5-1,NA,CASSLAGAGAQETQYF,TGCGCCAGCAGCTTGGCCGGTGCAGGGGCGCAAGAGACCCAGTACTTC
TRBJ2-1,TRBD2,TRBV7-3,NA,CASSLQHRAGAYSNEQFF,TGTGCCAGCAGCTTACAACACCGGGCGGGAGCCTATTCCAATGAGCAGTTCTTC
TRBJ2-7,TRBD2,TRBV19,NA,CASSRRREGPYEQYF,TGTGCCAGTAGCAGGAGGAGGGAGGGCCCCTACGAGCAGTACTTC
TRBJ1-4,NA,TRBV30,NA,CAWSVKGTTNEKLFF,TGTGCCTGGAGTGTAAAGGGGACAACTAATGAAAAACTGTTTTTT
TRBJ1-6,TRBD1,TRBV27,NA,CASSRQGAIDSPLHF,TGTGCCAGCAGCCGACAGGGGGCTATTGATTCACCCCTCCACTTT
TRBJ2-6,TRBD1,TRBV7-9,NA,CASSFPGGNSGANVLTF,TGTGCCAGCAGCTTCCCAGGGGGTAACTCTGGGGCCAACGTCCTGACTTTC
TRBJ1-5,NA,TRBV15,NA,CATSREIPGGNQPQHF,TGTGCCACCAGCAGAGAGATACCAGGGGGCAATCAGCCCCAGCATTTT
TRBJ2-7,NA,TRBV6-5,NA,CASSHQITYEQYF,TGTGCCAGCAGTCATCAAATCACCTACGAGCAGTACTTC
TRBJ1-1,NA,TRBV19,NA,CASSLPGGTEAFF,TGTGCCAGTAGCCTACCGGGGGGCACTGAAGCTTTCTTT